The sequence of this TCR beta chain was determined in a study of cytomegalovirus exposure and HLA in healthy donors. Germline V gene sequence: CDR1 KGHSH, CDR2 LQKENI. V was clipped by 5 bases and J by 0 bases; unmatched bases: 5. The CDR3 sequence is 15 residues long. The PCR was carried out with 60 Vbeta primers and 13 Jbeta primers. Repertoires were generated with immunoSEQ multiplex PCR, while TCRdb's copy carries only in-frame clones and drops some. The table shows around 150,000 clones, with 70% to 90% occurring only once. The source of this sequence is a man in his late teens or twenties in good health and CMV-seropositive. Sample: PBMCs. The chain combines TRBV18 with TRBJ1-2; 8 bases are shared with TRBD1. CDR3 sequence (DNA): TGTGCCAGCTCAAAACAGGGGGGTACTAACTATGGCTACACCTTC. Protein: CASSKQGGTNYGYTF.